What follows is one T cell receptor (beta chain) and its context. The antigen it binds to is not known. Base qualities are not at hand, and no much larger clone is one base apart. This specimen belongs to a study of T cell changes during pregnancy in multiple sclerosis (dated by TCRdb to the late 2010s). A note on the overall study: The study examined how the T cell repertoire changed over the course of pregnancy in women with multiple sclerosis.

From the germline V gene, CDR1 is SGHNT and CDR2 is YENEEA. The CDR3 sequence holds 14 residues, the cysteine and phenylalanine included. Just the 42-base CDR3 DNA is kept, in frame starting at base 1. Trimming takes 4 bases from V and 3 bases from J, and the germline ends sit 9 bases apart. Libraries were made using the immunoSEQ multiplex PCR assay. TCRdb mirrors the immuneACCESS table, restricted to in-frame sequences. Some clones are absent from its copies; in checked studies, under half trace to an unresolved V gene, and the reason for the others is unknown. The sample table holds about 120,000 clones, of which 90% to 95% were seen once. The ten biggest clones cover around 6% of the sample.

The sequenced sample was peripheral blood, obtained before pregnancy. The source of this sequence is a female donor with multiple sclerosis, enrolled in a pregnancy study. Rearrangement joined TRBV11-3 to TRBJ2-2; the D gene is perhaps TRBD2, on 5 matching bases. The CDR3 protein sequence reads: CASSSLRDTGELFF. The bases read TGTGCCAGCAGCTCCTTGAGGGACACCGGGGAGCTGTTTTTT.